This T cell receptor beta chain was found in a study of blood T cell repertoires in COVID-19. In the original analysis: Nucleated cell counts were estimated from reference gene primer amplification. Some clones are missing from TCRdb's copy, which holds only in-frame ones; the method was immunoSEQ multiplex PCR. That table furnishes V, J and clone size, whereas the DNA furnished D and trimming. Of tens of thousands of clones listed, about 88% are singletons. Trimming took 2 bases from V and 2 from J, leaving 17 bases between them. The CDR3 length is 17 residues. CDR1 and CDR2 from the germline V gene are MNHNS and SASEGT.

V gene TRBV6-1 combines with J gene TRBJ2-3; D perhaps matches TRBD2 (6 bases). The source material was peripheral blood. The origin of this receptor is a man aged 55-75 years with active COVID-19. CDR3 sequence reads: CASSESYRGRPTDTQYF. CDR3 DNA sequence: TGTGCCAGCAGTGAAAGTTATCGGGGGAGGCCCACAGATACGCAGTATTTT.